Below, 20 T cell receptor beta chains from the same sample are listed, as sequenced in a study of T-cell memory formation after mild COVID-19. TCRdb called the 5' RACE reads again in MiXCR, with one record for every CDR3 protein. This table holds 380,000 or so distinct CDR3 sequences, approximately 15% found once. Sample: PBMCs or a T cell subset sorted from them (not recorded which). These receptors were taken from a man aged 18 to 29 who had mild COVID-19 (a few samples of this study predate the infection). Cell type and time point are not known.

This clonotype was seen only a few times. The J gene is TRBJ2-7, the V gene TRBV7-2; tentatively, D is TRBD1 or TRBD2 (5 bases each). Germline V gene sequence: CDR1 SGHTA, CDR2 FQGNSA. Trimming took 1 base from V and 3 from J, leaving 19 bases between them. This CDR3 is built from 17 residues. As DNA, the CDR3 is TGTGCCAGCAGCTTAGTATCCTTCGGGGCAGGGAACTACGAGCAGTACGTC. Encoded protein: CASSLVSFGAGNYEQYV.

The chain employs TRBV10-3 and TRBJ2-7; D not certain. Per germline, CDR1 ENHRY and CDR2 SYGVKD. The CDR3 runs to 13 residues. Trimming cost V 0 bases and J 4 bases, with 7 bases left between them. CDR3 amino acids: CAISESNGYEQYV. In nucleotides, the CDR3 is TGTGCCATCAGTGAGTCGAACGGGTACGAGCAGTACGTC.

Many counts were recorded for this clonotype. This chain links TRBV7-2 with TRBJ1-1; TRBD1 matches 9 bases. Germline-derived CDR1 and CDR2 are SGHTA and FQGNSA. Trimming at V came to 7 bases and at J to 8 bases, leaving 8 bases not matched to a gene. The length of the CDR3 is 13 residues. The CDR3 here is CASNQPGQGEAFF. In DNA, the CDR3 is TGTGCCAGCAACCAACCGGGACAGGGAGAAGCTTTCTTT. The full variable domain, with the rest looked up from reference TRBV7-2 and TRBJ1-1, is GAGVSQSPSNKVTEKGKDVELRCDPISGHTALYWYRQSLGQGLEFLIYFQGNSAPDKSGLPSDRFSAERTGGSVSTLTIQRTQQEDSAVYLCASNQPGQGEAFFGQGTRLTVV.

V is TRBV28 and J is TRBJ2-1; D may be TRBD1 (6 bases). Germline values: CDR1 MDHEN, CDR2 SYDVKM. Trimming stripped 4 bases from V and 9 bases from J, with 10 bases between. This CDR3 has 12 amino acids. CDR3 amino acids: CASSWTASEQFF. DNA of the CDR3: TGTGCCAGCAGTTGGACAGCAAGTGAGCAGTTCTTC.

This clonotype was counted a few times. The chain carries TRBV5-1 and TRBJ2-7; 9 nucleotides match TRBD1. This CDR3 has 13 amino acids. V dropped 4 bases and J dropped 5; count of bases not matched to a gene: 4. Germline lookup yields CDR1 SGHRS and CDR2 YFSETQ. The CDR3 nucleotides read TGCGCCAGCAGCAAGGGACAGGGACACGAGCAGTACGTC. This translates into CASSKGQGHEQYV.

In its sample, this clonotype was seen many times. CDR3 region: CASSYSSSGANVLTF. Written as DNA, the CDR3 is TGTGCCAGCAGTTATAGCAGCTCTGGGGCCAACGTCCTGACTTTC. The rearrangement uses TRBV6-2 or TRBV6-3 and TRBJ2-6; D gene uncertain. CDR3 length: 15 amino acids. The germline V and J ends were trimmed by 3 bases and 0 bases, with 6 bases remaining between them. Germline V gene lookup returns CDR1 MNHEY and CDR2 SVGEGT.

Ten or more counts support this clonotype. The chain combines TRBV5-1 with TRBJ1-2; TRBD1 aligns across 7 bases. The trim removed 4 bases at V and 0 bases at J, leaving 9 bases unmatched. The length of the CDR3 is 16 residues. Germline assignment: CDR1 SGHRS and CDR2 YFSETQ. The CDR3: CASSRRDRTANYGYTF. For the CDR3, the DNA is TGCGCCAGCAGCCGCCGGGACAGAACAGCTAACTATGGCTACACCTTC.

The J gene is TRBJ2-2, the V gene TRBV5-1; D might be TRBD1 (6 bases). V lost 4 bases to trimming and J lost 7 bases, with 14 bases between them. This CDR3 spans 14 amino acids. Germline V CDR1 and CDR2: SGHRS, YFSETQ. The CDR3 DNA sequence: TGCGCCAGCAGCCCCGGACAGACCGTCGGGGAGCTGTTTTTT. This gives the protein CASSPGQTVGELFF.

The V and J genes are TRBV10-3 and TRBJ2-1; a possible D gene is TRBD2 (6 bases). Germline-derived CDR1 and CDR2 are ENHRY and SYGVKD. V was pared by 4 bases and J by 5 bases, with 9 bases between. The CDR3 consists of 13 residues. The chain's CDR3 is CAISASDDNEQFF. The CDR3 DNA reads as TGTGCCATCAGTGCTAGCGACGACAATGAGCAGTTCTTC.

The J gene is TRBJ1-4, the V gene TRBV29-1; no clear D gene. The V end lost 2 bases, the J end lost 8 bases, and 15 bases lay between the germline ends. This CDR3 has 14 residues. Germline V gene data show CDR1 as SQVTM and CDR2 as ANQGSEA. CDR3 residues: CSVELRGKEEKLFF. In nucleotides, the CDR3 is TGCAGCGTTGAACTTCGGGGAAAGGAAGAAAAACTGTTTTTT.

This clonotype occurred a few times. The chain carries TRBV11-2 and TRBJ2-2; D tentatively fits TRBD1 or TRBD2 (6 bases each). Trimming pared 1 base from V and 6 bases from J, leaving 15 bases between. The CDR3 sequence is 16 residues long. CDR1 and CDR2 (germline): SGHAT, FQNNGV. This CDR3 reads CASSLGDGGRAGELFF. The DNA of the CDR3 is TGTGCCAGCAGCTTAGGCGACGGGGGCAGAGCCGGGGAGCTGTTTTTT.

This clonotype was picked up a small number of times. The V gene is TRBV7-3, the J gene TRBJ1-1; 8 bases map to TRBD1. Germline CDR1 SGHTA, CDR2 FQGTGA. V lost 5 bases to trimming and J lost 5 bases; unmatched junction nucleotides: 10. This CDR3 region has 15 residues. The CDR3 nucleotides read TGTGCCAGCAGCCGAATCAGGGGGCGCGGGACTGAAGCTTTCTTT. Translating gives CASSRIRGRGTEAFF.

This chain connects TRBV12-3 or TRBV12-4 to TRBJ1-2; the match to TRBD1 covers 8 bases. J gave up 7 bases and V 10 bases, and 11 bases lay outside the gene matches. The CDR3 totals 13 residues. CDR3 DNA: TGTGCCACCAGACCGGGACAGGCTACTGGCTACACCTTC. Protein: CATRPGQATGYTF.

The chain combines TRBV18 with TRBJ1-1, with D maybe TRBD1 (5 bases). Looked up from germline, CDR1 is KGHSH and CDR2 is LQKENI. This CDR3 comprises 15 residues. V lost 2 bases to trimming and J lost 3 bases, with 13 bases between them. CDR3 region: CASSPWEGQDTEAFF. The CDR3 nucleotides read TGTGCCAGCTCACCATGGGAGGGGCAAGACACTGAAGCTTTCTTT.

V gene TRBV20-1 combines with J gene TRBJ2-1, with TRBD2 identical over 13 bases. The trim removed 6 bases at V and 7 bases at J, leaving 3 bases unmatched. The length of the CDR3 is 13 residues. The V gene's germline CDR1 is DFQATT and CDR2 SNEGSKA (reference sequence). The CDR3 sequence: CSAGTSGKNEQFF. The CDR3 region has the DNA TGCAGTGCCGGGACTAGCGGGAAGAATGAGCAGTTCTTC.

This clonotype occurred many times. The chain has TRBV5-1 and TRBJ1-3, with TRBD1 as a possible D gene (5 bases). V dropped 4 bases and J dropped 0 bases, with 17 bases sitting between them. The CDR3 runs 17 residues. Germline assignment: CDR1 SGHRS and CDR2 YFSETQ. CDR3: CASSAGRQFFSGNTIYF. The CDR3 nucleotides are TGCGCCAGCAGCGCTGGACGACAGTTCTTCTCTGGAAACACCATATATTTT.

The sample holds a few counts of this clonotype. The rearrangement uses TRBV29-1 and TRBJ2-1; TRBD1 might be the D (5 bases). CDR3 length: 11 residues. V lost 5 bases and J lost 4, with 6 bases in between. The V gene's germline CDR1 is SQVTM and CDR2 ANQGSEA. The CDR3 sequence: CSVWTYNEQFF. The CDR3 coding sequence is TGCAGCGTTTGGACATACAATGAGCAGTTCTTC.

The chain links TRBV4-3 to TRBJ1-5; D unclear. Germline CDR1 is LGHNA and CDR2 is YSLEER. CDR3 length equals 13 residues. Trimming stripped 2 bases from V and 5 bases from J, with 7 bases between. Written as DNA, the CDR3 is TGCGCCAGCAGCCAACAGGAGGATCAGCCCCAGCATTTT. Its translation is CASSQQEDQPQHF.

The chain recombines TRBV11-2 with TRBJ2-6, with 9 bases matching TRBD1. Germline V gene sequence: CDR1 SGHAT, CDR2 FQNNGV. The J segment lost 4 bases and the V segment lost 4 bases, leaving 11 bases of the junction unmatched. This CDR3 has 18 residues. In DNA form, the CDR3 reads TGTGCCAGCAGCTCTCTCCGGGACAGGGTTGCCGGGGCCAACGTCCTGACTTTC. Protein: CASSSLRDRVAGANVLTF.

This clonotype has ten or more counts. This chain joins TRBV20-1 and TRBJ1-3, with D possibly matching TRBD1 (6 bases). The CDR3 has 14 residues. Germline lookup yields CDR1 DFQATT and CDR2 SNEGSKA (reference sequence). V lost 6 bases and J 0 bases, leaving 12 bases between the germline ends. CDR3: CSATQGPSGNTIYF. CDR3 coding DNA: TGCAGTGCCACGCAGGGGCCCTCTGGAAACACCATATATTTT.